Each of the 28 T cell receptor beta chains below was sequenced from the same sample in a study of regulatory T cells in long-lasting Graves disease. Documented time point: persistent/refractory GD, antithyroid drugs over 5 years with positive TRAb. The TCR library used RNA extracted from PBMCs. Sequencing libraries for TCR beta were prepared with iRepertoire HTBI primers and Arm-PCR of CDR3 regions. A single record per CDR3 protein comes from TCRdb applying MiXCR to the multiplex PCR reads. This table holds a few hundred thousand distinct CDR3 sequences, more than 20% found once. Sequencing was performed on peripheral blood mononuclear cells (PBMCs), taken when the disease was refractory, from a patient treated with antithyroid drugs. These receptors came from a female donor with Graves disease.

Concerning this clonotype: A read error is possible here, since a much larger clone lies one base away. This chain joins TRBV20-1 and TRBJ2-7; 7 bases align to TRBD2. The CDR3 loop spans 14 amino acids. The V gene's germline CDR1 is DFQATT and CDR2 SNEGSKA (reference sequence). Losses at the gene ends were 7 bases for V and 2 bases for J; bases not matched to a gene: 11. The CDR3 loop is CSVRTGLRTYEQYF. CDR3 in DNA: TGCAGTGTCAGAACGGGACTACGTACCTACGAGCAGTACTTC.

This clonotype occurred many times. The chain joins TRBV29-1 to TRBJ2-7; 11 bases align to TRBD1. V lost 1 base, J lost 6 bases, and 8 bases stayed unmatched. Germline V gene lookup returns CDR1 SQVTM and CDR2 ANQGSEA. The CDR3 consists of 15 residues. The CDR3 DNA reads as TGCAGCGTTGAAGGTATGGGACAGGGGGATCTCGAGCAGTACTTC. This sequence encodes CSVEGMGQGDLEQYF.

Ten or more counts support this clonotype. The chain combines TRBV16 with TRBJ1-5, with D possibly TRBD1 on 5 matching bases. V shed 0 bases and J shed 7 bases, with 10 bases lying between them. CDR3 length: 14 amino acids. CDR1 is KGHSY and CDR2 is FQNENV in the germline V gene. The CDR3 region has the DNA TGTGCCAGCAGCCAATCTGGGGGAGTCCAGCCCCAGCATTTT. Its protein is CASSQSGGVQPQHF. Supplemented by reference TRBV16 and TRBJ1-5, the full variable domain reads GEEVAQTPKHLVRGEGQKAKLYCAPIKGHSYVFWYQQVLKNEFKFLISFQNENVFDETGMPKERFSAKCLPNSPCSLEIQATKLEDSAVYFCASSQSGGVQPQHFGDGTRLSIL.

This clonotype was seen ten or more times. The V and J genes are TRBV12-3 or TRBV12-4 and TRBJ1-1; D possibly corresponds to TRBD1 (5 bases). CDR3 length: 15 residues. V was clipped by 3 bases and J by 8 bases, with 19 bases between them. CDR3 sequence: CASSFPQRGTSEAFF. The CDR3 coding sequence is TGTGCCAGCAGTTTCCCACAAAGGGGAACTAGCGAAGCTTTCTTT.

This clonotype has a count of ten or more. This CDR3 reads CASSPGGLAGGEQFF. In DNA, the CDR3 is TGTGCCAGCTCACCAGGGGGACTAGCGGGAGGTGAGCAGTTCTTC. The chain links TRBV18 to TRBJ2-1, with 15 bases fitting TRBD2. Germline values: CDR1 KGHSH, CDR2 LQKENI. The CDR3 is made up of 15 amino acids. The V gene end was trimmed by 2 bases and the J gene end by 9 bases; junction bases not matched to a gene: 2.

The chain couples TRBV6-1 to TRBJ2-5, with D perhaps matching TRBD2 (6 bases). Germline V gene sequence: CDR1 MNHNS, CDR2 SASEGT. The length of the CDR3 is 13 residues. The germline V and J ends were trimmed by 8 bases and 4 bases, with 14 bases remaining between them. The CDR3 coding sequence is TGTGCCAGCCAGTTGAGGAGGGGAGAGACCCAGTACTTC. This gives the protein CASQLRRGETQYF.

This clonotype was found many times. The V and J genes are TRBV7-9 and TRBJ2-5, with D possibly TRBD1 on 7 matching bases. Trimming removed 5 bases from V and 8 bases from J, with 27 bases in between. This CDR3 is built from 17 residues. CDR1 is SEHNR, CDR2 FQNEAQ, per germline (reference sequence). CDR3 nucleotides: TGTGCCAGCAGCCCCCTCCAGATACAGGGGAGGCTAGGAACCCAGTACTTC. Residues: CASSPLQIQGRLGTQYF.

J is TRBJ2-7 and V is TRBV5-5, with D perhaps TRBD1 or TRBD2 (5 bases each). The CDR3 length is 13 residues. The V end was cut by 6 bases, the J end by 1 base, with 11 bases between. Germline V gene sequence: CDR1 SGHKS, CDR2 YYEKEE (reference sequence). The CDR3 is CASTGDESYEQYF. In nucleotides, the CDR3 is TGTGCCAGCACCGGGGACGAGTCCTACGAGCAGTACTTC.

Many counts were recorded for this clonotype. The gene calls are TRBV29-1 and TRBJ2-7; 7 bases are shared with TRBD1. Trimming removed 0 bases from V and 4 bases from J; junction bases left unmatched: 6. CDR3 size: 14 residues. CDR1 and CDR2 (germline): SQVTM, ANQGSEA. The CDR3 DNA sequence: TGCAGCGTTGAAGATACCAACAGGGGATACGAGCAGTACTTC. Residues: CSVEDTNRGYEQYF.

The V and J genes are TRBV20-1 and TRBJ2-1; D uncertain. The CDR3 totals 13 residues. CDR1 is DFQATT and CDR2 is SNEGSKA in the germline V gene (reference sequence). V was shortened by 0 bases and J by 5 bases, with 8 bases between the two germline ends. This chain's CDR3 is CSARDERNNEQFF. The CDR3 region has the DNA TGCAGTGCTAGAGATGAGAGGAACAATGAGCAGTTCTTC.

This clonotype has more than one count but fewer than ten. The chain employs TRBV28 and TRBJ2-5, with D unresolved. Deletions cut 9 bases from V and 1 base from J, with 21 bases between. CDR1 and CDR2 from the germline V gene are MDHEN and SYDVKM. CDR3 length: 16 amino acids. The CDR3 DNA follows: TGTGCCAGACACCTTCGACACAAACCCTGCCAAGAGACCCAGTACTTC. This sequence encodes CARHLRHKPCQETQYF.

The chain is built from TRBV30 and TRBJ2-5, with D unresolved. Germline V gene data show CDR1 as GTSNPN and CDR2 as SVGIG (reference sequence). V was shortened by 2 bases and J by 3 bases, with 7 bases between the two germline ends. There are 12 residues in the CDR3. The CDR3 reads CAWSLTEETQYF. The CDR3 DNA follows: TGTGCCTGGAGTTTAACAGAAGAGACCCAGTACTTC.

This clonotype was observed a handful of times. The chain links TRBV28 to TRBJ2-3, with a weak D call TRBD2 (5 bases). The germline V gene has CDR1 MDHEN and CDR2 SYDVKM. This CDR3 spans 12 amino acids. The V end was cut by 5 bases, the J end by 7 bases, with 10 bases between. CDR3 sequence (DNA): TGTGCCAGCAGTGGACTGGGGAATACGCAGTATTTT. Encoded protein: CASSGLGNTQYF.

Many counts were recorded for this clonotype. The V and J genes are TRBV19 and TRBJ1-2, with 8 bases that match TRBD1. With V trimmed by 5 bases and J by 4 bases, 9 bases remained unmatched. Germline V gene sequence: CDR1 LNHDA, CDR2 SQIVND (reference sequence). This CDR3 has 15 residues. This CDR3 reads CASSLQGARTYGYTF. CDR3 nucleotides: TGTGCCAGTAGTCTTCAGGGGGCGCGGACCTATGGCTACACCTTC.

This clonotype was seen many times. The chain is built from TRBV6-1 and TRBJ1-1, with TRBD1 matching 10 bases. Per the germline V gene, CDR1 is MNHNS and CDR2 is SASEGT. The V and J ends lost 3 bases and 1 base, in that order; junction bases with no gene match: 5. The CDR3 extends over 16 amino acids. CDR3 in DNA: TGTGCCAGCAGTGATGGGACAGGGGAGACGAACACTGAAGCTTTCTTT. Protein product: CASSDGTGETNTEAFF.

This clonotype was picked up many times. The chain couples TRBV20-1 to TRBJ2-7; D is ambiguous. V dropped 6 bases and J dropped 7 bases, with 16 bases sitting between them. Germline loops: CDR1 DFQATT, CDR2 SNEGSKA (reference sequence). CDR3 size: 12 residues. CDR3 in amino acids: CSAIQLTDEQYF. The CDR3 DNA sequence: TGCAGTGCCATACAGCTTACGGATGAGCAGTACTTC.

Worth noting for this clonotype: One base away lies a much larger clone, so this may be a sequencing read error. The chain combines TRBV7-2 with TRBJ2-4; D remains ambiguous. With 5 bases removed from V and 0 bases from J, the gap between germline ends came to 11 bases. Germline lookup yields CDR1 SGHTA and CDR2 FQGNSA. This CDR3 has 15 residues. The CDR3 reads CASSPGTLAKNIQYF. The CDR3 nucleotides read TGTGCCAGCAGCCCAGGCACCCTAGCCAAAAACATTCAGTACTTC.

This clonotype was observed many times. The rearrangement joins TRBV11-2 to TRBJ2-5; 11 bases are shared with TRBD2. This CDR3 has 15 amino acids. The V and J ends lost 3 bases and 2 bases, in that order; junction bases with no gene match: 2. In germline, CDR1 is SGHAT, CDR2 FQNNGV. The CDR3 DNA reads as TGTGCCAGCAGCTTCGGGACTAGCGGACAAGAGACCCAGTACTTC. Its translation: CASSFGTSGQETQYF.

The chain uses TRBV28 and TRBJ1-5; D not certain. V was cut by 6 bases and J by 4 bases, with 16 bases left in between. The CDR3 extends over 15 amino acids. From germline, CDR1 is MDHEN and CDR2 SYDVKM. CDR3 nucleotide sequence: TGTGCCAGCAGCCCAGGCCGGGCCTGGAATCAGCCCCAGCATTTT. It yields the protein CASSPGRAWNQPQHF. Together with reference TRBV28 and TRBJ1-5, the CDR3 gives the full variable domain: DVKVTQSSRYLVKRTGEKVFLECVQDMDHENMFWYRQDPGLGLRLIYFSYDVKMKEKGDIPEGYSVSREKKERFSLILESASTNQTSMYLCASSPGRAWNQPQHFGDGTRLSIL.

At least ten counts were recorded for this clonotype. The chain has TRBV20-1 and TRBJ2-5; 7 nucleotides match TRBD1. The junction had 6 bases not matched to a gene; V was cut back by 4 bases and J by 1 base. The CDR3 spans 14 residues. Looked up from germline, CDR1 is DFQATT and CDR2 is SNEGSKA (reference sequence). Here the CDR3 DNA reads TGCAGTGCTACAAGACAGGGACCCCAAGAGACCCAGTACTTC. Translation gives CSATRQGPQETQYF.

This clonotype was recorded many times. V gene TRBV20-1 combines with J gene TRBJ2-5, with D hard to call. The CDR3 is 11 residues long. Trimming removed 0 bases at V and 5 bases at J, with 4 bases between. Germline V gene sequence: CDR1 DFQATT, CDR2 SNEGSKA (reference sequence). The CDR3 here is CSAREWETQYF. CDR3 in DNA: TGCAGTGCTAGAGAGTGGGAGACCCAGTACTTC.

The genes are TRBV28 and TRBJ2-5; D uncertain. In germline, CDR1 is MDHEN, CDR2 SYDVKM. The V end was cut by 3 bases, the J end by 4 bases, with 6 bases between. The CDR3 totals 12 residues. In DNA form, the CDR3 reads TGTGCCAGCAGTTTGATTCGAGAGACCCAGTACTTC. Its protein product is CASSLIRETQYF.

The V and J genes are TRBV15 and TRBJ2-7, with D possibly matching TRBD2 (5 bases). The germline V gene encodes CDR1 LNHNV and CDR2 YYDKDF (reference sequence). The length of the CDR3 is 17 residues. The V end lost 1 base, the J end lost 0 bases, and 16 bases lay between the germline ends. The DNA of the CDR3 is TGTGCCACCAGCAGAGGGTCCGGACTGGGGAGCTCCTACGAGCAGTACTTC. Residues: CATSRGSGLGSSYEQYF.

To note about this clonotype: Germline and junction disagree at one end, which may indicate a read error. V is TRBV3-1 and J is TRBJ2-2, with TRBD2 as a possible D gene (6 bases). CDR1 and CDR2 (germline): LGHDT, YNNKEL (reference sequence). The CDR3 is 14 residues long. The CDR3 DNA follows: TGTGCCAGCAGCCAAGATGGGCCCACACGGGAGCTGTCTTTT. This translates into CASSQDGPTRELSF.

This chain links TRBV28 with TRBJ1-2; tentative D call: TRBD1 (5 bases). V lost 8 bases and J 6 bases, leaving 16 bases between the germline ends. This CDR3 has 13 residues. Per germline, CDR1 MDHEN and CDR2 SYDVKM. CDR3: CASLRIGVNGYTF. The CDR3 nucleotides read TGTGCCAGCCTCCGTATAGGGGTGAATGGCTACACCTTC.

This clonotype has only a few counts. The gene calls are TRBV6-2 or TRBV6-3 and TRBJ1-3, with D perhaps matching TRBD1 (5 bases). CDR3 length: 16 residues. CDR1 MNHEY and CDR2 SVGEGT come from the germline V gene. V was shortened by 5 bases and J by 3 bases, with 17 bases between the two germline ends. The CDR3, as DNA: TGTGCCAGCAGTGAAGCGTTGGGGGACGGTGGAAACACCATATATTTT. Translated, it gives CASSEALGDGGNTIYF.

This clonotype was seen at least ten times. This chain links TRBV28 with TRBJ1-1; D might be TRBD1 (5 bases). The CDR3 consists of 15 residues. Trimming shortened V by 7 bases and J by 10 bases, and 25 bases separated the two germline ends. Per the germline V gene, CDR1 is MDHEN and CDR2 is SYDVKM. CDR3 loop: CASTPPGTPTILAFF. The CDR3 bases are TGTGCCAGCACTCCCCCCGGGACTCCGACGATCCTAGCTTTCTTT.

The CDR3, as DNA: TGTGCCAGTAGTATCCCCCAGGCTTTCGGCAGTCCCGGGGAGCTGTTTTTT. It is translated as CASSIPQAFGSPGELFF. This chain joins TRBV19 and TRBJ2-2; D call uncertain. Trimming shortened V by 3 bases and J by 6 bases, and 20 bases separated the two germline ends. This CDR3 comprises 17 residues. CDR1 and CDR2 from the germline V gene are LNHDA and SQIVND (reference sequence).